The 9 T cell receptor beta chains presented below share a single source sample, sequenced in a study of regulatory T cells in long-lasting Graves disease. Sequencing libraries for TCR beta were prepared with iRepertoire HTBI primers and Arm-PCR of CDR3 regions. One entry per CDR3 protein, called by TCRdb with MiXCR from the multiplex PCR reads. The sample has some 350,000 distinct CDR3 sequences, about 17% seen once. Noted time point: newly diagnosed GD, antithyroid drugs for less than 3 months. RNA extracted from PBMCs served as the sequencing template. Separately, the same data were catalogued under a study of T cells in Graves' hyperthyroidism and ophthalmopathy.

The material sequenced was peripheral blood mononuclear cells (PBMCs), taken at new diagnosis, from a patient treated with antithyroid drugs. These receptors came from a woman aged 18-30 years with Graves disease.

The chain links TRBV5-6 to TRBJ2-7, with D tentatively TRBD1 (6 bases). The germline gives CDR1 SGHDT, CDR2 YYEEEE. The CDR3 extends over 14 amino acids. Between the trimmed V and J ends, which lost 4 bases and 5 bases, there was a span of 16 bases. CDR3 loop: CASSSPRGNDEQYF. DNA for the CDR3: TGTGCCAGCAGCAGCCCCAGGGGAAACGACGAGCAGTACTTC.

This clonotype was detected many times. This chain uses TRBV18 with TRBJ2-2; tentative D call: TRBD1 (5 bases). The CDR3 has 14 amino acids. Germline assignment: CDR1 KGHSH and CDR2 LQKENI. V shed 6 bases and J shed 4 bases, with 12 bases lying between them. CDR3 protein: CASSTNQGTGELFF. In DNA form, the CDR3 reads TGTGCCAGCTCTACCAACCAGGGCACCGGGGAGCTGTTTTTT.

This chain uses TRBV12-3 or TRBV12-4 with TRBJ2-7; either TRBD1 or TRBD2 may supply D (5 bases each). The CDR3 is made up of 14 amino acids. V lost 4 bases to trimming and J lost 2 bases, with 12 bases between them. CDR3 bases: TGTGCCAGCAGTTCGGGACGGCGAACCTACGAGCAGTACTTC. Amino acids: CASSSGRRTYEQYF.

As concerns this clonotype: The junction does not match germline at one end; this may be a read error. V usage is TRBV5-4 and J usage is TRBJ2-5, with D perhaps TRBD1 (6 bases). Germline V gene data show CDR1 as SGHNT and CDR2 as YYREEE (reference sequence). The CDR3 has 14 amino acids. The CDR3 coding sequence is TGTGCCAGCGGCTTAATCCGAGGGGGAGAGACCCAGTACTTC. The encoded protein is CASGLIRGGETQYF.

The CDR3 coding sequence is TGTGCCAGCAGTTATCTCGGACTAGCGGGAGGTCGCACAGATACGCAGTATTTT. Amino acids: CASSYLGLAGGRTDTQYF. The gene calls are TRBV6-2 or TRBV6-3 and TRBJ2-3, with 14 bases matching TRBD2. Germline CDR1 MNHEY, CDR2 SVGEGT. The CDR3 extends over 18 amino acids. After removal of 3 bases from V and 1 base from J, the junction contained 6 bases not matched to a gene.

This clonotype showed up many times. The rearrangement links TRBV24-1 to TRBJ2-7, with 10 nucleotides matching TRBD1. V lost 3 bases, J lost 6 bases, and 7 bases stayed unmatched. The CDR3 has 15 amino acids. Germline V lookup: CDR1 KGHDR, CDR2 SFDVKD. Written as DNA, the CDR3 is TGTGCCACCAGTGATCGGACAGGGGGTGCGAGCGAGCAGTACTTC. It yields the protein CATSDRTGGASEQYF.

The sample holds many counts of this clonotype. The CDR3 region is CSARWDGNTQYF. The CDR3 DNA follows: TGCAGTGCTAGATGGGACGGAAATACGCAGTATTTT. The V call is TRBV20-1, the J call TRBJ2-3; either TRBD1 or TRBD2 may supply D (5 bases each). The CDR3 is 12 residues long. V was pared by 2 bases and J by 7 bases, with 10 bases between. Germline V lookup: CDR1 DFQATT, CDR2 SNEGSKA (reference sequence).

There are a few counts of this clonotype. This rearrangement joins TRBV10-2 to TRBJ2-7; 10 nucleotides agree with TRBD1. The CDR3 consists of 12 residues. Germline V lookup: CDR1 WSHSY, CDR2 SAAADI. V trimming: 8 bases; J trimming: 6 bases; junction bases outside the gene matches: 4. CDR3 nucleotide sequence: TGCGCCAGCCGGGGACAGGGGCTCGAGCAGTACTTC. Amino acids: CASRGQGLEQYF.

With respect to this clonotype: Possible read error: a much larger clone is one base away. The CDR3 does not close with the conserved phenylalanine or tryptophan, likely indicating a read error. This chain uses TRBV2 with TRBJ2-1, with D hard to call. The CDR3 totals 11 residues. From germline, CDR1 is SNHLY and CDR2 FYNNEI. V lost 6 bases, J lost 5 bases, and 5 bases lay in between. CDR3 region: CASRNNNEQFL. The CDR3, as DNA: TGTGCCAGCAGAAACAACAATGAGCAGTTCCTC.